This section outlines one T cell receptor (beta chain) sequence together with its context. Its antigen is as yet unknown. Separate from the approximately 700-subject first cohort was the approximately 110-subject validation cohort, to which the donors belonged. The sample is drawn from a study of cytomegalovirus exposure and HLA in healthy donors. Sequencing was performed with immunoSEQ multiplex PCR; in TCRdb, only in-frame clones are kept and a portion is missing. There are around 63,000 clones in the sample; 89% occur only once, and 1% to 1.5% lies in the top ten. Germline CDR1 and CDR2: MNHEY and SMNVEV (reference sequence). There are 18 residues in the CDR3. The V gene end was trimmed by 7 bases and the J gene end by 0 bases; junction bases not matched to a gene: 9. Findings and limits, study-wide: Most TCR sequences were seen very rarely across donors, but some public TCRs occurred in many. With high specificity and sensitivity, the classifier reportedly diagnosed cytomegalovirus status. Cytomegalovirus-associated TCR beta chains were listed, numbering roughly 150.

The sample was PBMCs. The chain is built from TRBV27 and TRBJ2-6; 10 bases fit TRBD2. The receptor was derived from a woman aged 18-30 years in good health and CMV-seronegative. CDR3 amino acids: CASTLGLAEPSGANVLTF. The CDR3 DNA reads TGTGCCAGCACCTTAGGACTAGCGGAGCCCTCTGGGGCCAACGTCCTGACTTTC.